Presented here are 18 T cell receptor beta chains from one specimen sequenced in a study of T cell repertoires in cytomegalovirus infection. TCRdb fed the reads into MiXCR, producing one record per CDR3 protein. The sample lists 250,000 or so distinct CDR3 sequences; more than 15% were seen once. Specimen: CD8+ T cells from PBMCs. The receptors derive from a human donor in good health (CMV status not recorded). Some clones in this sample may be carry-over from other donors' samples.

This clonotype has more than one count but fewer than ten. The chain is built from TRBV4-2 and TRBJ1-2, with D maybe TRBD1 (5 bases). Trimming shortened V by 7 bases and J by 3 bases, and 12 bases separated the two germline ends. CDR3 length: 13 residues. Germline-derived CDR1 and CDR2 are LGHNA and YNFKEQ. CDR3 sequence: CASKIGGDYGYTF. The CDR3 region has the DNA TGTGCCAGCAAAATCGGGGGGGACTATGGCTACACCTTC.

This clonotype was picked up a small number of times. The CDR3 sequence is CASSRRQGSDYDTQYF. The CDR3 coding sequence is TGTGCCAGCAGTCGTCGGCAGGGGTCTGACTATGATACGCAGTATTTT. The chain couples TRBV28 to TRBJ2-3, with a tentative D call TRBD1 (6 bases). V shed 5 bases and J shed 6 bases, with 21 bases lying between them. CDR1 MDHEN and CDR2 SYDVKM come from the germline V gene. The CDR3 extends over 16 amino acids.

In its sample, this clonotype was seen many times. The genes are TRBV7-8 and TRBJ2-1; 10 nucleotides line up with TRBD2. The CDR3 totals 16 residues. Germline CDR1 SGHVS, CDR2 FQNEAQ. Trimming removed 5 bases from V and 6 bases from J; junction bases left unmatched: 10. The CDR3 nucleotides read TGTGCCAGCAGCCTTCGACTAGCGGGTCTTTCCAATGAGCAGTTCTTC. This sequence encodes CASSLRLAGLSNEQFF.

As regards this clonotype: The junction departs from germline at one end; a sequencing error may be responsible. This sequence joins TRBV24-1 and TRBJ2-7; D is unresolved. Germline V lookup: CDR1 KGHDR, CDR2 SFDVKD. The CDR3 runs to 11 residues. CDR3 DNA sequence: TGTGCCACCAGTGACCTCTACGAGCGGTACTTC. It translates to CATSDLYERYF.

The rearrangement uses TRBV29-1 and TRBJ1-1; D unclear. V lost 5 bases to trimming and J lost 5 bases, with 12 bases between them. The CDR3 length is 12 residues. Germline values: CDR1 SQVTM, CDR2 ANQGSEA. CDR3 sequence reads: CSVSRLGTEAFF. CDR3 sequence (DNA): TGCAGCGTTTCCCGGCTGGGGACTGAAGCTTTCTTT.

V gene TRBV6-2 or TRBV6-3 combines with J gene TRBJ1-1; D is unclear. CDR1 MNHEY and CDR2 SVGEGT come from the germline V gene. The CDR3 sequence is 13 residues long. With 7 bases removed from V and 0 bases from J, the gap between germline ends came to 9 bases. The CDR3 nucleotides read TGTGCCAGCACCCTCGGTATGAACACTGAAGCTTTCTTT. This encodes CASTLGMNTEAFF.

The chain joins TRBV7-8 to TRBJ2-7, with a tentative D call TRBD2 (6 bases). Per germline, CDR1 SGHVS and CDR2 FQNEAQ. This CDR3 spans 16 amino acids. Trimming took 0 bases from V and 0 from J, leaving 12 bases between them. The CDR3 protein is CASSLARDGSSYEQYF. As DNA, the CDR3 is TGTGCCAGCAGCTTAGCGCGTGACGGGAGCTCCTACGAGCAGTACTTC.

This clonotype has more than one count but fewer than ten. The chain recombines TRBV20-1 with TRBJ1-1; no reliable D call. The CDR3 runs 17 residues. CDR1 is DFQATT and CDR2 is SNEGSKA in the germline V gene (reference sequence). Trimming took off 6 bases at V and 0 bases at J, with 23 bases between the two ends. CDR3 bases: TGCAGTGCCCTAGGGAAGTACGGGGTAAGCATGAACACTGAAGCTTTCTTT. Translation: CSALGKYGVSMNTEAFF.

This clonotype was counted ten times or more. The chain couples TRBV28 to TRBJ1-1, with D maybe TRBD1 (5 bases). From germline, CDR1 is MDHEN and CDR2 SYDVKM. The CDR3 has 15 residues. Between the trimmed V and J ends, which lost 5 bases and 1 base, there was a span of 14 bases. The CDR3 coding sequence is TGTGCCAGCAGTCCCGTAATCGGGGGGAACACTGAAGCTTTCTTT. This encodes CASSPVIGGNTEAFF.

This clonotype showed up just a few times. This sequence joins TRBV6-6 and TRBJ2-1; no clear D gene. Deletions cut 5 bases from V and 5 bases from J, with 7 bases between. In germline, CDR1 is MNHNY, CDR2 SVGAGI (reference sequence). This CDR3 comprises 12 residues. In DNA form, the CDR3 reads TGTGCCAGCAGTGACACGCACAATGAGCAGTTCTTC. Protein product: CASSDTHNEQFF.

This clonotype was observed many times. The chain carries TRBV6-1 and TRBJ2-3; 9 bases line up with TRBD2. The germline CDR1 and CDR2 sequences are MNHNS and SASEGT. The CDR3 consists of 17 residues. V was clipped by 5 bases and J by 2 bases; unmatched bases: 11. CDR3 sequence: CASSTRGLAPFTDTQYF. The CDR3 nucleotides are TGTGCCAGCAGTACACGGGGACTAGCACCTTTCACAGATACGCAGTATTTT.

This sequence joins TRBV29-1 and TRBJ2-4; TRBD1 aligns across 7 bases. This CDR3 is 13 amino acids long. V gave up 2 bases and J gave up 7 bases; unmatched junction bases: 5. In germline, CDR1 is SQVTM, CDR2 ANQGSEA. This CDR3 reads CSVETGQRNIQYF. The CDR3 coding sequence is TGCAGCGTTGAAACGGGACAGAGGAACATTCAGTACTTC.

This clonotype was counted a few times. The chain has TRBV18 and TRBJ1-2; D remains ambiguous. This CDR3 is 15 amino acids long. V dropped 3 bases and J dropped 4 bases, with 15 bases sitting between them. Germline V gene data show CDR1 as KGHSH and CDR2 as LQKENI. The DNA for the CDR3 is TGTGCCAGCTCACCTGTTGAGGGAGCCCCCTATGGCTACACCTTC. Its protein product is CASSPVEGAPYGYTF. Based on the CDR3 plus reference TRBV18 and TRBJ1-2, the full variable domain is NAGVMQNPRHLVRRRGQEARLRCSPMKGHSHVYWYRQLPEEGLKFMVYLQKENIIDESGMPKERFSAEFPKEGPSILRIQQVVRGDSAAYFCASSPVEGAPYGYTFGSGTRLTVV.

The chain recombines TRBV7-2 with TRBJ2-5; 10 bases map to TRBD2. In germline, CDR1 is SGHTA, CDR2 FQGNSA. CDR3 size: 17 residues. V was pared by 5 bases and J by 0 bases, with 9 bases of the junction left unmatched. The DNA of the CDR3 is TGTGCCAGCAGCCCCGGTGCAGCGGGGGGGAACCAAGAGACCCAGTACTTC. Encoded protein: CASSPGAAGGNQETQYF.

V is TRBV6-5 and J is TRBJ2-2; 12 nucleotides match TRBD1. J was trimmed by 4 bases and V by 10 bases; bases with no gene match: 4. This CDR3 spans 14 amino acids. Germline CDR1 and CDR2: MNHEY and SVGAGI. The CDR3 nucleotides are TGTGCCACCGGGACAGGGGGCTTCACCGGGGAGCTGTTTTTT. This translates into CATGTGGFTGELFF.

In this sample, this clonotype turned up a few times. The chain joins TRBV6-2 or TRBV6-3 to TRBJ2-1; the match to TRBD2 covers 9 bases. V gave up 6 bases and J gave up 6 bases; unmatched junction bases: 9. In germline, CDR1 is MNHEY, CDR2 SVGEGT. CDR3 length: 15 amino acids. In DNA form, the CDR3 reads TGTGCCAGCAGCATTGGGACTAGCCCCTCCAATGAGCAGTTCTTC. This translates into CASSIGTSPSNEQFF.

The table lists this clonotype with a few counts. The chain employs TRBV29-1 and TRBJ2-3, with 13 bases matching TRBD2. CDR3 size: 16 residues. J lost 4 bases, V lost 4 bases, and 8 bases had no gene match. Looked up from germline, CDR1 is SQVTM and CDR2 is ANQGSEA. Here the CDR3 DNA reads TGCAGCGTTGGGACTAGCGGGGGCCAGGTCGCAGATACGCAGTATTTT. Translation gives CSVGTSGGQVADTQYF.

The V gene is TRBV9, the J gene TRBJ2-2, with D maybe TRBD2 (5 bases). The CDR3 runs to 14 residues. With 3 bases removed from V and 5 bases from J, the gap between germline ends came to 11 bases. Germline loops: CDR1 SGDLS, CDR2 YYNGEE. The CDR3 DNA reads TGTGCCAGCAGCGCAGGTCGGGATACCGGGGAGCTGTTTTTT. The encoded protein is CASSAGRDTGELFF.